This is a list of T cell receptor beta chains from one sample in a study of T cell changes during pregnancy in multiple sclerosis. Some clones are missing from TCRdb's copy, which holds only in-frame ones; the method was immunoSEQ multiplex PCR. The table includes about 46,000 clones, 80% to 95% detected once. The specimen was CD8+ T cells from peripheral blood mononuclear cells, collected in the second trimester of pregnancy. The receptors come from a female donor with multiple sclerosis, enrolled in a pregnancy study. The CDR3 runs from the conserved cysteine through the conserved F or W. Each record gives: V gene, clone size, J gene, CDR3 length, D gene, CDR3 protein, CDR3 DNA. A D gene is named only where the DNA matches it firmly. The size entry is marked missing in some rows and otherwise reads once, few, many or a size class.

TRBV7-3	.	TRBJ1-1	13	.	CASSYGGDTEAFF	TGTGCCAGCAGCTACGGGGGGGACACTGAAGCTTTCTTT
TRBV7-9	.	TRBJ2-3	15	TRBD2	CASSSQRGSTDTQYF	TGTGCCAGCAGCTCCCAGCGGGGGAGCACAGATACGCAGTATTTT
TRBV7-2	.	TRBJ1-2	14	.	CASSLVAGNHGYTF	TGTGCCAGCAGCTTAGTGGCAGGGAACCATGGCTACACCTTC
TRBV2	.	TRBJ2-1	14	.	CASSVAGSNNEQFF	TGTGCCAGCAGTGTGGCGGGGTCAAACAATGAGCAGTTCTTC
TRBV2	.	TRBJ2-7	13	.	CASRSDITYEQYF	TGTGCCAGCAGATCCGACATTACCTACGAGCAGTACTTC
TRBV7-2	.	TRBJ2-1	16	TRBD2	CASSLPLADPYNEQFF	TGTGCCAGCAGCCTTCCTCTAGCGGACCCCTACAATGAGCAGTTCTTC
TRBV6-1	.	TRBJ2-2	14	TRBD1	CASKNRGDTGELFF	TGTGCCAGCAAGAACAGGGGCGACACCGGGGAGCTGTTTTTT
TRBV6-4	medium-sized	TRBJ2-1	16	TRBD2	CASSDSQRGDHNEQFF	TGTGCCAGCAGTGACTCCCAGCGGGGGGATCACAATGAGCAGTTCTTC
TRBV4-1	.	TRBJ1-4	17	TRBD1	CASSHYLHRGRNEKLFF	TGCGCCAGCAGCCATTACCTCCACAGGGGTCGGAACGAAAAACTGTTTTTT
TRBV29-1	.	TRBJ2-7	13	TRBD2	CSVAGGDSGEQYF	TGCAGCGTTGCGGGAGGGGATTCGGGCGAGCAGTACTTC
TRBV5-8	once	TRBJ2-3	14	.	CASSLDPLTDTQYF	TGTGCCAGCAGCTTGGATCCTCTCACAGATACGCAGTATTTT
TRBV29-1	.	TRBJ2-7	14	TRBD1	CSVSSGTGIYEQYF	TGCAGCGTCTCGTCCGGGACAGGCATCTACGAGCAGTACTTC
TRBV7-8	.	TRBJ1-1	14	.	CASSIGQMNTEAFF	TGTGCCAGCAGCATCGGACAGATGAACACTGAAGCTTTCTTT